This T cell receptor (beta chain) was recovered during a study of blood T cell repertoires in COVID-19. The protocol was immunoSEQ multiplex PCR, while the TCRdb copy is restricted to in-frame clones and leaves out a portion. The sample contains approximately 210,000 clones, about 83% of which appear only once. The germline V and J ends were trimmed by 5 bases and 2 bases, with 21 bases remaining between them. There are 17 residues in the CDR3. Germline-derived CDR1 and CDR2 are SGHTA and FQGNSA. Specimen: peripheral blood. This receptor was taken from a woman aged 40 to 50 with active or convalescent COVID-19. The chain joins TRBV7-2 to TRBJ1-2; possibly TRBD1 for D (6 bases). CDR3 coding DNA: TGTGCCAGCAGCACAAAGGCTCGAGGGGGTGTCAACTATGGCTACACCTTC. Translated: CASSTKARGGVNYGYTF.